The 22 T cell receptor beta chains in this list originate from one sample, sequenced in a study of T cells in localized non-small cell lung cancer. Sequencing was performed with immunoSEQ multiplex PCR; in TCRdb, only in-frame clones are kept and a portion is missing. The table has 30,000 to 40,000 clones, roughly 89% seen once. Sequenced here: peripheral blood mononuclear cells, sampled before any cancer treatment. The receptors were sampled from a male donor older than 55 with stage II lung adenocarcinoma.

In this sample, this clone turned up once. The chain joins TRBV6-1 to TRBJ1-3; D unresolved. Trimming took 4 bases from V and 0 from J, leaving 7 bases between them. Germline V gene sequence: CDR1 MNHNS, CDR2 SASEGT. The CDR3 extends over 14 amino acids. The CDR3 nucleotides read TGTGCCAGCAGTGTTCTGGTCTCTGGAAACACCATATATTTT. This codes for CASSVLVSGNTIYF.

The V gene is TRBV10-1, the J gene TRBJ2-2; D is unclear. Germline V gene sequence: CDR1 WNHNN, CDR2 SYGVQD (reference sequence). The CDR3 extends over 14 amino acids. The germline V and J ends were trimmed by 3 bases and 7 bases, with 12 bases remaining between them. This CDR3 is CASSEEISLGELFF. DNA for the CDR3: TGCGCCAGCAGTGAAGAAATATCGCTCGGGGAGCTGTTTTTT.

The chain carries TRBV5-4 and TRBJ1-1; D is possibly TRBD1 (6 bases). Trimming removed 4 bases from V and 10 bases from J, with 20 bases in between. This CDR3 is 14 amino acids long. CDR1 is SGHNT and CDR2 is YYREEE in the germline V gene (reference sequence). CDR3 DNA sequence: TGTGCCAGCAGCCGACCAGGGGCCTCGGAGGGAGCTTTCTTT. Its protein product is CASSRPGASEGAFF.

The chain couples TRBV7-9 to TRBJ1-4; possibly TRBD1 for D (6 bases). The V end lost 1 base, the J end lost 2 bases, and 11 bases lay between the germline ends. Per germline, CDR1 SEHNR and CDR2 FQNEAQ (reference sequence). CDR3 length equals 16 residues. CDR3 bases: TGTGCCAGCAGCTTAGACAGGGTAAGTACTAATGAAAAACTGTTTTTT. Protein sequence: CASSLDRVSTNEKLFF.

V gene TRBV4-1 combines with J gene TRBJ2-2; 8 bases are a match to TRBD2. CDR3 length: 13 residues. Unmatched junction bases numbered 2, after V lost 3 bases and J lost 8 bases. Germline CDR1 is MGHRA and CDR2 is YSYEKL. The CDR3 bases are TGCGCCAGCAGCCAGCGGGGGGCGGGGGAGCTGTTTTTT. Amino acids: CASSQRGAGELFF.

V is TRBV29-1 and J is TRBJ2-5; the D is unclear. Trimming removed 7 bases at V and 3 bases at J, with 6 bases between. Germline CDR1 SQVTM, CDR2 ANQGSEA. This CDR3 is built from 10 residues. The chain's CDR3 is CSAGEETQYF. The CDR3, as DNA: TGCAGCGCTGGGGAAGAGACCCAGTACTTC.

V is TRBV5-5 and J is TRBJ1-1, with D maybe TRBD1 (6 bases). Germline-derived CDR1 and CDR2 are SGHKS and YYEKEE (reference sequence). CDR3 size: 14 residues. V lost 5 bases and J 3 bases, leaving 14 bases between the germline ends. CDR3 in amino acids: CASRLWGPDTEAFF. CDR3 nucleotides: TGTGCCAGCAGACTCTGGGGGCCTGACACTGAAGCTTTCTTT.

This clone is a singleton in its sample. The chain couples TRBV11-1 to TRBJ1-2; 11 bases agree with TRBD1. V was pared by 5 bases and J by 3 bases, with 2 bases of the junction left unmatched. From germline, CDR1 is SGHAT and CDR2 FQDESV (reference sequence). This CDR3 contains 14 residues. The CDR3: CASSRGQGDYGYTF. Here the CDR3 DNA reads TGTGCCAGCAGCAGGGGACAGGGGGACTATGGCTACACCTTC.

The J gene is TRBJ2-1, the V gene TRBV9; 7 bases are shared with TRBD2. The CDR3 is made up of 16 amino acids. Trimming at V came to 4 bases and at J to 9 bases, leaving 16 bases not matched to a gene. Germline CDR1 reads SGDLS; CDR2 reads YYNGEE. The CDR3 loop is CASSSRGTKTGSEQFF. The CDR3 DNA reads TGTGCCAGCAGCTCTAGAGGGACTAAAACCGGGAGTGAGCAGTTCTTC.

The chain carries TRBV18 and TRBJ1-2, with no clear D. The CDR3 is 14 residues long. Trimming cost V 2 bases and J 2 bases, with 9 bases left between them. Germline V gene sequence: CDR1 KGHSH, CDR2 LQKENI. CDR3 in amino acids: CASSPSPGNYGYTF. CDR3 nucleotide sequence: TGTGCCAGCTCACCATCCCCTGGAAACTATGGCTACACCTTC.

This chain links TRBV5-1 with TRBJ1-1, with D hard to call. The V end lost 4 bases, the J end lost 6 bases, and 13 bases lay between the germline ends. There are 13 residues in the CDR3. From germline, CDR1 is SGHRS and CDR2 YFSETQ. CDR3 DNA sequence: TGCGCCAGCAGCCCCAGGACGGGCGCTGAAGCTTTCTTT. It specifies CASSPRTGAEAFF.

The chain recombines TRBV18 with TRBJ2-3, with a possible D match to TRBD1 (6 bases). The CDR3 consists of 17 residues. V was trimmed by 6 bases and J by 0 bases, leaving 19 bases between them. Germline V gene sequence: CDR1 KGHSH, CDR2 LQKENI. CDR3 region: CASSPTQGLLSTDTQYF. DNA for the CDR3: TGTGCCAGCTCCCCTACTCAGGGGCTCCTTAGCACAGATACGCAGTATTTT.

The CDR3 spells CASSLALGDRGTEAFF. CDR3 DNA: TGTGCCAGCAGCTTAGCACTTGGGGATAGGGGAACTGAAGCTTTCTTT. The chain uses TRBV7-9 and TRBJ1-1, with D possibly being TRBD1 (5 bases). The CDR3 is 16 residues long. Between the trimmed V and J ends, which lost 0 bases and 5 bases, there was a span of 16 bases. Per germline, CDR1 SEHNR and CDR2 FQNEAQ (reference sequence).

The V and J genes are TRBV11-1 and TRBJ2-5; perhaps TRBD2 as D (6 bases). The germline V gene has CDR1 SGHAT and CDR2 FQDESV (reference sequence). The ends were cut back, 5 bases at V and 1 base at J, with 11 bases in the middle. This CDR3 has 14 amino acids. This CDR3 is CASSPRGSQETQYF. CDR3 nucleotides: TGTGCCAGCAGCCCCCGGGGGTCCCAAGAGACCCAGTACTTC.

The V call is TRBV2, the J call TRBJ2-7; TRBD1 agrees at 8 bases. V lost 3 bases, J lost 5 bases, and 9 bases stayed unmatched. CDR3 length equals 15 residues. CDR1 is SNHLY, CDR2 FYNNEI, per germline. The CDR3 here is CASSDDRGLANEQYF. The CDR3, as DNA: TGTGCCAGCAGTGATGACAGGGGTCTTGCCAACGAGCAGTACTTC.

The V gene is TRBV30, the J gene TRBJ1-3, with 7 bases matching TRBD1. Per the germline V gene, CDR1 is GTSNPN and CDR2 is SVGIG (reference sequence). This CDR3 region has 14 residues. The trim removed 1 base at V and 4 bases at J, leaving 4 bases unmatched. The CDR3 DNA reads as TGTGCCTGGAGTGCCCAAGGGGGCGGAAACACCATATATTTT. Its protein is CAWSAQGGGNTIYF.

The gene calls are TRBV4-3 and TRBJ2-7; the match to TRBD2 covers 10 bases. The germline V gene encodes CDR1 LGHNA and CDR2 YSLEER. The CDR3 sequence is 16 residues long. V gave up 5 bases and J gave up 3 bases; unmatched junction bases: 10. DNA for the CDR3: TGCGCCAGCAGCTCCCCCGGACTAGCGGTTCTCTACGAGCAGTACTTC. Its protein product is CASSSPGLAVLYEQYF.

This rearrangement joins TRBV9 to TRBJ2-1; D possibly corresponds to TRBD2 (5 bases). V was trimmed by 3 bases and J by 0 bases, leaving 10 bases between them. Germline V gene lookup returns CDR1 SGDLS and CDR2 YYNGEE. The CDR3 is 15 residues long. The CDR3 DNA sequence: TGTGCCAGCAGCGCCGCCCGGGGCTCCTACAATGAGCAGTTCTTC. It codes for CASSAARGSYNEQFF.

The V call is TRBV18, the J call TRBJ2-3; no clear D gene. Germline CDR1 and CDR2: KGHSH and LQKENI. With 2 bases removed from V and 5 bases from J, the gap between germline ends came to 17 bases. The CDR3 runs 16 residues. The CDR3 DNA reads TGTGCCAGCTCACCAACGAGGACCCGGGTGGGAGATACGCAGTATTTT. Protein product: CASSPTRTRVGDTQYF.

The V call is TRBV5-1, the J call TRBJ1-2, with 10 bases fitting TRBD1. Germline V gene lookup returns CDR1 SGHRS and CDR2 YFSETQ. V lost 0 bases, J lost 12 bases, and 8 bases stayed unmatched. The CDR3 spans 14 residues. The CDR3 coding sequence is TGCGCCAGCAGCTTGGGACAGGGGGCCATAAGAAACACCTTC. Its translation: CASSLGQGAIRNTF.

The chain uses TRBV5-1 and TRBJ2-2; D gene uncertain. The germline gives CDR1 SGHRS, CDR2 YFSETQ. The CDR3 consists of 15 residues. The V and J ends lost 0 bases and 1 base respectively, with 7 bases between them. The DNA of the CDR3 is TGCGCCAGCAGCTTGGATGGTCGGAACACCGGGGAGCTGTTTTTT. This translates into CASSLDGRNTGELFF.

The sample holds one count of this clone. This chain uses TRBV2 with TRBJ2-7, with 9 nucleotides matching TRBD1. V dropped 2 bases and J dropped 2; count of bases not matched to a gene: 4. Germline values: CDR1 SNHLY, CDR2 FYNNEI. This CDR3 is 15 amino acids long. CDR3 in DNA: TGTGCCAGCAGTGAAAACAGGGGGCGAGCCTACGAGCAGTACTTC. It specifies CASSENRGRAYEQYF.